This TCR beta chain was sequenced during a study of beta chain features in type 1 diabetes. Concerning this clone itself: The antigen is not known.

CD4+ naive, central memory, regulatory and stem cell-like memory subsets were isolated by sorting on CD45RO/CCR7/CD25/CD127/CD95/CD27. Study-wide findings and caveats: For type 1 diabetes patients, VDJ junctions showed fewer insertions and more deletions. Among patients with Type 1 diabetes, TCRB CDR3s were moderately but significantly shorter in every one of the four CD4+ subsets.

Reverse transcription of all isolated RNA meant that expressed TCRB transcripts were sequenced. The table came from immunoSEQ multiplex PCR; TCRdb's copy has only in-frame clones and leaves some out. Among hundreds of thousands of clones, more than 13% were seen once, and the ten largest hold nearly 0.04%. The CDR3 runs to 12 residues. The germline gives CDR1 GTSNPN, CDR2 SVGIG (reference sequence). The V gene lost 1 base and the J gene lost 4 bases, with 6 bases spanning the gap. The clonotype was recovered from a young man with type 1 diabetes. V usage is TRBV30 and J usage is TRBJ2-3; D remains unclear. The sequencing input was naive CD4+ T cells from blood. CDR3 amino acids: CAWSEAADTQYF. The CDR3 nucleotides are TGTGCCTGGAGTGAGGCGGCAGATACGCAGTATTTT.